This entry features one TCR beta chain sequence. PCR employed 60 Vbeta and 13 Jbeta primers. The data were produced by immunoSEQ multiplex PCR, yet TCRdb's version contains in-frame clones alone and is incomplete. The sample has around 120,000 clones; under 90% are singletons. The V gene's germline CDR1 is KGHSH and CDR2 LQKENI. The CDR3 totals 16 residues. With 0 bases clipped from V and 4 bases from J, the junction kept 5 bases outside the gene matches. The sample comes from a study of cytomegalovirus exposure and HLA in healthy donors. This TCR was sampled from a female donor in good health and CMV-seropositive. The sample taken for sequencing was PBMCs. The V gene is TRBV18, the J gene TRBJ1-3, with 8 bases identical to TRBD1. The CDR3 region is CASSPPSTGAGNTIYF. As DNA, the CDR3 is TGTGCCAGCTCACCACCGTCGACAGGGGCCGGAAACACCATATATTTT.